The next 20 T cell receptor beta chains were all read from a single sample in a study of radiotherapy plus CTLA-4 blockade in lung cancer. Data came from immunoSEQ multiplex PCR; TCRdb stores just in-frame clones and leaves some out. The sample contains some 15,000 clones, around 87% of which appear only once. The sequencing used peripheral blood, collected from a patient treated with radiotherapy plus ipilimumab. The receptors here all came from a human donor with non-small cell lung cancer that progressed on radiotherapy plus ipilimumab. Some clones in this sample may be carry-over from other donors' samples.

The table lists this clone with a few counts. The CDR3 coding sequence is TGCAGCGTTTCGACCGGGACAGCCTATGGCTACACCTTC. This sequence encodes CSVSTGTAYGYTF. The gene calls are TRBV29-1 and TRBJ1-2; 7 bases fit TRBD1. The ends lost 5 bases at V and 4 bases at J; junction bases unmatched: 7. Germline loops: CDR1 SQVTM, CDR2 ANQGSEA. The CDR3 totals 13 residues.

V is TRBV18 and J is TRBJ2-3, with D tentatively TRBD2 (5 bases). Germline V gene sequence: CDR1 KGHSH, CDR2 LQKENI. CDR3 length equals 16 residues. Trimming left V 3 bases short and J 2 bases short, with 15 bases between. Here the CDR3 reads CASSPIGLAYTDTQYF. CDR3 nucleotide sequence: TGTGCCAGCTCACCGATTGGCCTAGCCTACACAGATACGCAGTATTTT.

The rearrangement joins TRBV5-1 to TRBJ2-7; 11 nucleotides align to TRBD2. The CDR3 runs 15 residues. Germline V gives CDR1 SGHRS, CDR2 YFSETQ. Unmatched junction bases numbered 3, after V lost 0 bases and J lost 4 bases. The CDR3 spells CASSLAGTSGYEQYF. CDR3 DNA sequence: TGCGCCAGCAGCTTGGCCGGGACTAGCGGTTACGAGCAGTACTTC.

As DNA, the CDR3 is TGCGCCAGCAGCGGGAGGCACCAGAACCGAAAGACCTATGGCTACACCTTC. It translates to CASSGRHQNRKTYGYTF. The rearrangement links TRBV4-1 to TRBJ1-2; no firm D call. The CDR3 has 17 amino acids. Trimming removed 5 bases at V and 4 bases at J, with 23 bases between. Looked up from germline, CDR1 is MGHRA and CDR2 is YSYEKL.

The chain couples TRBV4-1 to TRBJ1-6; tentative D call: TRBD1 (5 bases). Germline CDR1 MGHRA, CDR2 YSYEKL. The CDR3 consists of 17 residues. V gave up 0 bases and J gave up 3 bases, with 12 bases separating them. The CDR3 reads CASSQESPDNYNSPLHF. CDR3 DNA sequence: TGCGCCAGCAGCCAAGAATCACCGGACAACTATAATTCACCCCTCCACTTT.

The rearrangement uses TRBV11-2 and TRBJ2-1; 8 bases map to TRBD2. Germline-derived CDR1 and CDR2 are SGHAT and FQNNGV. Losses at the gene ends were 2 bases for V and 6 bases for J; bases not matched to a gene: 3. The length of the CDR3 is 14 residues. CDR3 nucleotides: TGTGCCAGCAGCTTATTACGGGAGGGCAATGAGCAGTTCTTC. Translated: CASSLLREGNEQFF.

This chain uses TRBV2 with TRBJ2-7, with 7 bases matching TRBD1. Trimming removed 6 bases from V and 2 bases from J; junction bases left unmatched: 7. Germline V gene data show CDR1 as SNHLY and CDR2 as FYNNEI. The CDR3 is 14 amino acids. The CDR3 protein is CASRDRGPPYEQYF. The CDR3 coding sequence is TGTGCCAGCAGAGATAGGGGGCCCCCCTACGAGCAGTACTTC. The full variable domain, rest sourced from reference TRBV2 and TRBJ2-7, is EPEVTQTPSHQVTQMGQEVILRCVPISNHLYFYWYRQILGQKVEFLVSFYNNEISEKSEIFDDQFSVERPDGSNFTLKIRSTKLEDSAMYFCASRDRGPPYEQYFGPGTRLTVT.

The chain carries TRBV19 and TRBJ2-3; TRBD1 might be the D (6 bases). The V end lost 3 bases, the J end lost 2 bases, and 9 bases lay between the germline ends. This CDR3 has 14 amino acids. Germline V gives CDR1 LNHDA, CDR2 SQIVND (reference sequence). The CDR3 DNA is TGTGCCAGTAGTATGGGGGCTCTCACAGATACGCAGTATTTT. Its translation: CASSMGALTDTQYF.

This clone was observed a few times. This rearrangement joins TRBV19 to TRBJ1-3; TRBD1 might be the D (5 bases). In germline, CDR1 is LNHDA, CDR2 SQIVND (reference sequence). V lost 5 bases, J lost 2 bases, and 10 bases lay in between. This CDR3 has 14 residues. The chain's CDR3 is CASSPSRAGNTIYF. The CDR3, as DNA: TGTGCCAGTAGTCCCTCCAGGGCTGGAAACACCATATATTTT.

The J gene is TRBJ2-1, the V gene TRBV4-2; D is possibly TRBD1 (6 bases). V was clipped by 1 base and J by 3 bases, with 19 bases between them. This CDR3 comprises 18 residues. The germline gives CDR1 LGHNA, CDR2 YNFKEQ. The CDR3 bases are TGTGCCAGCAGCCAAGTTTGGGGGCCGGAGATGATCTACAATGAGCAGTTCTTC. Translating gives CASSQVWGPEMIYNEQFF.

V gene TRBV19 combines with J gene TRBJ1-2, with D perhaps matching TRBD1 (5 bases). Trimming stripped 1 base from V and 4 bases from J, with 10 bases between. In germline, CDR1 is LNHDA, CDR2 SQIVND (reference sequence). This CDR3 comprises 14 residues. For the CDR3, the DNA is TGTGCCAGTAGTATAGGTGGGGCATTCTATGGCTACACCTTC. This translates into CASSIGGAFYGYTF.

A remark on this clone: One end of the junction is discordant with germline, which a read error may explain. The J gene is TRBJ2-7, the V gene TRBV19; tentatively, D is TRBD1 (5 bases). The germline V gene encodes CDR1 LNHDA and CDR2 SQIVND (reference sequence). CDR3 length: 12 residues. CDR3 amino acids: CASSINGQGLHF. In nucleotides, the CDR3 is TGTGCCAGTAGTATTAACGGCCAGGGCTTACACTTC.

The chain employs TRBV18 and TRBJ1-4; 8 bases map to TRBD1. V lost 5 bases to trimming and J lost 5 bases; unmatched junction nucleotides: 10. The CDR3 consists of 16 residues. Germline CDR1 and CDR2: KGHSH and LQKENI. CDR3 sequence reads: CASSTPRTGKNEKLFF. DNA of the CDR3: TGTGCCAGCTCAACGCCGAGGACAGGGAAAAATGAAAAACTGTTTTTT. The whole variable domain, filled in from reference TRBV18 and TRBJ1-4, reads NAGVMQNPRHLVRRRGQEARLRCSPMKGHSHVYWYRQLPEEGLKFMVYLQKENIIDESGMPKERFSAEFPKEGPSILRIQQVVRGDSAAYFCASSTPRTGKNEKLFFGSGTQLSVL.

The rearrangement joins TRBV12-5 to TRBJ2-3; 7 nucleotides agree with TRBD1. J was trimmed by 1 base and V by 6 bases; bases with no gene match: 4. Germline CDR1 reads LGHNT; CDR2 reads FRNRAP. The CDR3 runs to 14 residues. CDR3 protein: CASGYDRGTDTQYF. The CDR3 nucleotides are TGTGCTAGTGGCTATGACAGGGGCACAGATACGCAGTATTTT.

This chain connects TRBV29-1 to TRBJ1-2; 9 positions agree with TRBD1. Trimming removed 0 bases from V and 1 base from J; junction bases left unmatched: 3. Germline CDR1 reads SQVTM; CDR2 reads ANQGSEA. The CDR3 is 15 amino acids. CDR3 in DNA: TGCAGCGTTGAAGATCCGGGACAGGGTAACTATGGCTACACCTTC. Translation gives CSVEDPGQGNYGYTF.

The chain is built from TRBV6-5 and TRBJ1-1; TRBD1 is a possible D gene (5 bases). Germline V lookup: CDR1 MNHEY, CDR2 SVGAGI. The V end was cut by 8 bases, the J end by 3 bases, with 19 bases between. CDR3 size: 15 residues. CDR3 sequence (DNA): TGTGCCAGCGGAGGGAGGGACCTTCGGGACACTGAAGCTTTCTTT. This encodes CASGGRDLRDTEAFF.

The chain combines TRBV5-1 with TRBJ1-1; D is unclear. This CDR3 comprises 14 residues. Germline V gene lookup returns CDR1 SGHRS and CDR2 YFSETQ. V gave up 0 bases and J gave up 4 bases, with 10 bases separating them. This CDR3 reads CASSLAGLFTEAFF. The CDR3 nucleotides read TGCGCCAGCAGCTTGGCGGGTCTCTTCACTGAAGCTTTCTTT.

V is TRBV5-1 and J is TRBJ2-3, with a possible D match to TRBD1 (5 bases). Trimming shortened V by 0 bases and J by 4 bases, and 9 bases separated the two germline ends. The CDR3 is made up of 14 amino acids. Germline assignment: CDR1 SGHRS and CDR2 YFSETQ. CDR3 in amino acids: CASSLGRVSDTQYF. For the CDR3, the DNA is TGCGCCAGCAGCTTGGGCAGGGTTTCAGATACGCAGTATTTT.

This chain uses TRBV4-1 with TRBJ1-2, with a weak D call TRBD1 (6 bases). Germline CDR1 and CDR2: MGHRA and YSYEKL. The CDR3 contains 14 residues. V lost 4 bases, J lost 6 bases, and 15 bases lay in between. The CDR3 region is CASSPPLTGDGYTF. The CDR3 nucleotides read TGCGCCAGCAGCCCGCCCTTGACAGGAGATGGCTACACCTTC.

The chain joins TRBV19 to TRBJ2-5; TRBD2 matches at 10 bases. The J segment lost 2 bases and the V segment lost 6 bases, leaving 9 bases of the junction unmatched. The length of the CDR3 is 16 residues. Germline-derived CDR1 and CDR2 are LNHDA and SQIVND (reference sequence). This CDR3 reads CASSMGLARRQETQYF. In nucleotides, the CDR3 is TGTGCCAGTAGCATGGGACTAGCGCGGAGGCAAGAGACCCAGTACTTC.